Listed here are 11 T cell receptor beta chains from one sample, sequenced in a study of siplizumab effects on memory and regulatory T cells. Measured with immunoSEQ multiplex PCR; TCRdb has only the in-frame clones, and not every one. Of about 120,000 clones listed, 80% to 95% are singletons. Sequenced: non-Treg CD4+ T cells sorted from blood. The receptors here all came from a human donor in good health.

The chain combines TRBV12-5 with TRBJ1-2; D not resolved. This CDR3 comprises 16 residues. Per the germline V gene, CDR1 is LGHNT and CDR2 is FRNRAP. Deletions cut 2 bases from V and 4 bases from J, with 17 bases between. The CDR3 DNA sequence: TGTGCTAGTGGTTTGTTAGGCCTCAAGGATAGCTATGGCTACACCTTC. The encoded protein is CASGLLGLKDSYGYTF.

The chain links TRBV11-2 to TRBJ2-3; 12 bases agree with TRBD2. Looked up from germline, CDR1 is SGHAT and CDR2 is FQNNGV. Germline trimming cut 5 bases from V and 0 bases from J; bases unmatched to any gene: 9. The CDR3 is made up of 18 amino acids. The CDR3, as DNA: TGTGCCAGCAGCACACGGACTAGCGGGGCTACTAGCACAGATACGCAGTATTTT. It codes for CASSTRTSGATSTDTQYF.

A single count supports this clone. The V call is TRBV19, the J call TRBJ2-2; D perhaps matches TRBD2 (6 bases). Per the germline V gene, CDR1 is LNHDA and CDR2 is SQIVND (reference sequence). V was trimmed by 5 bases and J by 8 bases, leaving 15 bases between them. The CDR3 is 14 residues long. CDR3 residues: CASSPWTGTGELFF. As DNA, the CDR3 is TGTGCCAGTAGTCCCTGGACGGGGACTGGGGAGCTGTTTTTT.

The CDR3 is CASSPNLGVNTEAFF. The CDR3 DNA reads as TGTGCCAGCAGCCCCAACCTAGGGGTGAACACTGAAGCTTTCTTT. V gene TRBV7-9 combines with J gene TRBJ1-1; tentative D call: TRBD1 (5 bases). The CDR3 loop spans 15 amino acids. Looked up from germline, CDR1 is SEHNR and CDR2 is FQNEAQ (reference sequence). Trimming took off 5 bases at V and 0 bases at J, with 13 bases between the two ends. The whole variable domain, remainder taken from reference TRBV7-9 and TRBJ1-1, is DTGVSQNPRHKITKRGQNVTFRCDPISEHNRLYWYRQTLGQGPEFLTYFQNEAQLEKSRLLSDRFSAERPKGSFSTLEIQRTEQGDSAMYLCASSPNLGVNTEAFFGQGTRLTVV.

J is TRBJ1-6 and V is TRBV5-1; the D gene is possibly TRBD1 (6 bases). Trimming removed 4 bases at V and 6 bases at J, with 14 bases between. This CDR3 contains 15 residues. Germline CDR1 SGHRS, CDR2 YFSETQ. This CDR3 is CASSAAGAINSPLHF. The CDR3 nucleotides read TGCGCCAGCAGCGCGGCGGGGGCGATTAATTCACCCCTCCACTTT.

This clone was picked up one time. The chain couples TRBV7-2 to TRBJ1-1, with a possible D match to TRBD1 (5 bases). This CDR3 is built from 14 residues. CDR1 is SGHTA and CDR2 is FQGNSA in the germline V gene. V lost 5 bases to trimming and J lost 5 bases, with 15 bases between them. CDR3 region: CASSERGGSTEAFF. The DNA of the CDR3 is TGTGCCAGCAGCGAGCGGGGGGGATCGACTGAAGCTTTCTTT.

The chain joins TRBV10-3 to TRBJ2-3; D is ambiguous. Trimming removed 5 bases from V and 0 bases from J, with 6 bases in between. The CDR3 length is 13 residues. The germline V gene encodes CDR1 ENHRY and CDR2 SYGVKD. CDR3 protein: CAISFTSTDTQYF. CDR3 DNA: TGTGCCATCAGTTTCACTAGCACAGATACGCAGTATTTT.

This clone was counted once. The chain combines TRBV6-1 with TRBJ2-3; D is perhaps TRBD2 (5 bases). Trimming removed 4 bases from V and 5 bases from J, with 13 bases in between. CDR1 MNHNS and CDR2 SASEGT come from the germline V gene. The CDR3 sequence is 14 residues long. The CDR3 sequence is CASSAGSLLDTQYF. CDR3 sequence (DNA): TGTGCCAGCAGTGCGGGGAGTTTGTTAGATACGCAGTATTTT.

The rearrangement links TRBV5-6 to TRBJ1-6; TRBD1 might be the D (6 bases). Germline assignment: CDR1 SGHDT and CDR2 YYEEEE. V lost 7 bases and J lost 2, with 19 bases in between. This CDR3 is built from 17 residues. The CDR3 sequence is CASGYRVRFAYNSPLHF. Written as DNA, the CDR3 is TGTGCCAGCGGCTACAGGGTCCGGTTCGCCTATAATTCACCCCTCCACTTT. Full variable domain (missing parts from reference TRBV5-6 and TRBJ1-6): DAGVTQSPTHLIKTRGQQVTLRCSPKSGHDTVSWYQQALGQGPQFIFQYYEEEERQRGNFPDRFSGHQFPNYSSELNVNALLLGDSALYLCASGYRVRFAYNSPLHFGNGTRLTVT.

This clone was detected once. The J gene is TRBJ2-3, the V gene TRBV7-9; D unresolved. The CDR3 is 14 amino acids. Per the germline V gene, CDR1 is SEHNR and CDR2 is FQNEAQ (reference sequence). V was clipped by 1 base and J by 0 bases, with 5 bases between them. The CDR3 protein is CASSLDHSTDTQYF. DNA of the CDR3: TGTGCCAGCAGCTTAGATCATAGCACAGATACGCAGTATTTT. Combining the CDR3 with reference TRBV7-9 and TRBJ2-3 gives the whole variable domain DTGVSQNPRHKITKRGQNVTFRCDPISEHNRLYWYRQTLGQGPEFLTYFQNEAQLEKSRLLSDRFSAERPKGSFSTLEIQRTEQGDSAMYLCASSLDHSTDTQYFGPGTRLTVL.

V usage is TRBV27 and J usage is TRBJ2-3, with 9 nucleotides matching TRBD2. V shed 3 bases, J shed 0 bases, and the junction held 4 bases outside the gene matches. This CDR3 has 16 residues. CDR1 is MNHEY, CDR2 SMNVEV, per germline (reference sequence). The CDR3 region has the DNA TGTGCCAGCAGTTTGAGGCTAGCGGGAAGCACAGATACGCAGTATTTT. The encoded protein is CASSLRLAGSTDTQYF.